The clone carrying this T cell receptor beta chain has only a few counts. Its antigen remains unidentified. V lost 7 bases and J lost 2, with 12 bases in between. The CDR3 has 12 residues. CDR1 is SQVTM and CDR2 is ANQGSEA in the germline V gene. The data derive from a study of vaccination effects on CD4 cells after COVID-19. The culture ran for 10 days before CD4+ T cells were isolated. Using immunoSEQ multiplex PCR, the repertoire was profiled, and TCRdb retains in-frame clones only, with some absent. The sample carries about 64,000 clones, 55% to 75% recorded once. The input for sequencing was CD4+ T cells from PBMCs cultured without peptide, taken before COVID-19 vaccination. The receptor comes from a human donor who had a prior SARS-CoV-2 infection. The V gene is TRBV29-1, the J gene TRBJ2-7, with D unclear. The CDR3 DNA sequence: TGCAGCGCTGTCTTGGAGCCCTACGAGCAGTACTTC. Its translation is CSAVLEPYEQYF.